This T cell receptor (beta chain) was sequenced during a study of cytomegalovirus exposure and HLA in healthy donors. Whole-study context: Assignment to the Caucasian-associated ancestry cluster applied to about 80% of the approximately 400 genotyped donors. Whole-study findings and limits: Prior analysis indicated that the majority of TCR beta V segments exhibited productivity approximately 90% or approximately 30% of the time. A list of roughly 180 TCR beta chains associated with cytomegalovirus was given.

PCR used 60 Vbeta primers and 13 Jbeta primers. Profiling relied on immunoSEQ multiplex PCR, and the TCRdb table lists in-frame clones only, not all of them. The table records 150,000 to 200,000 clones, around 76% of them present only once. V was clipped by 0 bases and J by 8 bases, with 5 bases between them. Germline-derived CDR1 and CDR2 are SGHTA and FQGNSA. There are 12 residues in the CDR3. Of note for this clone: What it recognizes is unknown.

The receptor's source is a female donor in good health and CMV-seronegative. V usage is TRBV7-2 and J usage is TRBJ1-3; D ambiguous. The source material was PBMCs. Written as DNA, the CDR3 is TGTGCCAGCAGCTTAGCAGGAGACACCATATATTTT. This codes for CASSLAGDTIYF.